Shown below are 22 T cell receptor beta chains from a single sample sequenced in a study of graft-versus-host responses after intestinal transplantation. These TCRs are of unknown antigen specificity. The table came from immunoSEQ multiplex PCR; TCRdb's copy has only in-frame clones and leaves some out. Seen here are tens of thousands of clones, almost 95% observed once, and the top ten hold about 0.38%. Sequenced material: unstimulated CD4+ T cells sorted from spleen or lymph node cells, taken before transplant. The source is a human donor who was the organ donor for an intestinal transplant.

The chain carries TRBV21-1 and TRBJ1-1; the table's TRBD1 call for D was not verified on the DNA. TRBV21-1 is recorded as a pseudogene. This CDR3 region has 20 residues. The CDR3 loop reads CASSRPQGQPYGGQNTEAFF. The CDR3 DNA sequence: TGTGCCAGCAGCCGCCCCCAGGGGCAGCCCTATGGGGGCCAGAACACTGAAGCTTTCTTT.

CDR3 residues: CASTSIKSATGGTGYGYTF. The CDR3 region has the DNA TGTGCCAGTACCTCCATCAAGTCAGCTACCGGCGGGACGGGCTATGGCTACACCTTC. The rearrangement uses TRBV19 and TRBJ1-2, with a possible D match to TRBD1 (5 bases). The CDR3 totals 19 residues. V gave up 7 bases and J gave up 4 bases, with 31 bases separating them. Germline V lookup: CDR1 LNHDA, CDR2 SQIVND (reference sequence).

CDR3: CASSPEGLNEQYF. In DNA, the CDR3 is TGTGCCAGCTCACCAGAGGGTTTGAACGAGCAGTACTTC. This sequence joins TRBV18 and TRBJ2-5; D perhaps matches TRBD2 (5 bases). The J call is doubtful: the DNA matches TRBJ2-7 better. CDR3 size: 13 residues. Germline lookup yields CDR1 KGHSH and CDR2 LQKENI.

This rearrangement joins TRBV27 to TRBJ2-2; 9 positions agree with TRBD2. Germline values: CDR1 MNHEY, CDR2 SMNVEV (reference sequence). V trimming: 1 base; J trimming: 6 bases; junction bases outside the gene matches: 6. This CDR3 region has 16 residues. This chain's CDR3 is CASSLFGLAIAGELFF. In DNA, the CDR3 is TGTGCCAGCAGTTTATTCGGACTAGCGATTGCCGGGGAGCTGTTTTTT.

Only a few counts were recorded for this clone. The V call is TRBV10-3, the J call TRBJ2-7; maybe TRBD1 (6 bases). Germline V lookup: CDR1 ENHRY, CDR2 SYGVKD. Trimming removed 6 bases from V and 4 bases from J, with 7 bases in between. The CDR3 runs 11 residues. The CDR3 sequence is CAIRDRYEQYF. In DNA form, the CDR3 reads TGTGCCATCAGAGACAGGTACGAGCAGTACTTC.

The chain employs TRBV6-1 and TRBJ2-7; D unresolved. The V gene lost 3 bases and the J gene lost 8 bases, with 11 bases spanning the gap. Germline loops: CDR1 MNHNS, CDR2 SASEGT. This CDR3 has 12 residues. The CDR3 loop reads CASSETVRQQYF. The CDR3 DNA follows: TGTGCCAGCAGTGAGACGGTCCGGCAGCAGTACTTC.

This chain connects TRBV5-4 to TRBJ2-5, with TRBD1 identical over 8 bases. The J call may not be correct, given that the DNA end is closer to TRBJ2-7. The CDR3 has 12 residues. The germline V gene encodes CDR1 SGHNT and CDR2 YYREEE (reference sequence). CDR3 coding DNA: TGTGCCAGCAGCCCGGACAGGGCCGAGCAGTACTTC. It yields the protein CASSPDRAEQYF.

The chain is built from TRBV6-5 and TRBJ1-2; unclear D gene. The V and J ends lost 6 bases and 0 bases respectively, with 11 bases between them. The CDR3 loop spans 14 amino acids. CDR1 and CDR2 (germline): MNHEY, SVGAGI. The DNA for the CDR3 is TGTGCCAGCAGAAATAGCCCCACTAACTATGGCTACACCTTC. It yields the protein CASRNSPTNYGYTF.

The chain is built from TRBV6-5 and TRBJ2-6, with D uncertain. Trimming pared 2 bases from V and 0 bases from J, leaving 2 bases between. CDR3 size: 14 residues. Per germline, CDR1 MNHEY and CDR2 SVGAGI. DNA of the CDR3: TGTGCCAGCAGTTACAGCTCTGGGGCCAACGTCCTGACTTTC. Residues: CASSYSSGANVLTF.

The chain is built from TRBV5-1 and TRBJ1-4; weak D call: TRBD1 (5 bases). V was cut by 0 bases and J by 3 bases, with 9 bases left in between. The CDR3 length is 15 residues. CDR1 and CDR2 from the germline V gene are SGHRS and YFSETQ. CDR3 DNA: TGCGCCAGCAGCTTGGTCGGGACGCCTAATGAAAAACTGTTTTTT. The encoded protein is CASSLVGTPNEKLFF.

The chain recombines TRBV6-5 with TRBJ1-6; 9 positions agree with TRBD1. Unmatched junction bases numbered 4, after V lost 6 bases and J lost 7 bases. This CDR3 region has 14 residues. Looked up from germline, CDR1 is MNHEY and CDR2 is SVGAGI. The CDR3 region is CASSAGTGNSPLHF. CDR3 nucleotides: TGTGCCAGCAGCGCCGGGACAGGGAATTCACCCCTCCACTTT.

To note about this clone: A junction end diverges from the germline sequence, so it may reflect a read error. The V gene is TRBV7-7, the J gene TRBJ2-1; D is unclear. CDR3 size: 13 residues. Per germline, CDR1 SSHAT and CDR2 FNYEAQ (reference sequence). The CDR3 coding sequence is TGTGCTAGCAGCTTGGGCCCGACGAATGAGCAGTTCTTC. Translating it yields CASSLGPTNEQFF.

CDR3 loop: CASSYAVNTEAFF. For the CDR3, the DNA is TGTGCCAGCAGTTACGCAGTGAACACTGAAGCTTTCTTT. The chain links TRBV6-6 to TRBJ1-1; D unresolved. Germline CDR1 and CDR2: MNHNY and SVGAGI (reference sequence). CDR3 size: 13 residues. V dropped 2 bases and J dropped 0 bases, with 4 bases sitting between them.

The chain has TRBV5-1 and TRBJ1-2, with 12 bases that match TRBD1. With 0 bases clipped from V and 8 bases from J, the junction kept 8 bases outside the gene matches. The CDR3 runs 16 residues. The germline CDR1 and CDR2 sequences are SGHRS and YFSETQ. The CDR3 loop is CASSLGTGTGGGGYTF. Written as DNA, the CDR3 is TGCGCCAGCAGCTTGGGGACCGGGACAGGGGGCGGAGGCTACACCTTC. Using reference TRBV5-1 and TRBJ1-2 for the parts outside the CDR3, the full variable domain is KAGVTQTPRYLIKTRGQQVTLSCSPISGHRSVSWYQQTPGQGLQFLFEYFSETQRNKGNFPGRFSGRQFSNSRSEMNVSTLELGDSALYLCASSLGTGTGGGGYTFGSGTRLTVV.

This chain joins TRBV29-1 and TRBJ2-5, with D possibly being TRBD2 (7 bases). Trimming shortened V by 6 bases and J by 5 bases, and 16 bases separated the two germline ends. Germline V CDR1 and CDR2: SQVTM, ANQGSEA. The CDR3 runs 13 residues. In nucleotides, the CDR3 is TGCAGCGTGTCCGGACGGGGGGCGGAGACCCAGTACTTC. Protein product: CSVSGRGAETQYF.

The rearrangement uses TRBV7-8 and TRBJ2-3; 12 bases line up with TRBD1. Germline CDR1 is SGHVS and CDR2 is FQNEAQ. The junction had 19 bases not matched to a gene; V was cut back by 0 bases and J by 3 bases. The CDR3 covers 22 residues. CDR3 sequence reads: CASSLAPWDRGRLGIGTDTQYF. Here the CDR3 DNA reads TGTGCCAGCAGCTTAGCGCCATGGGACAGGGGGCGTTTGGGTATAGGAACAGATACGCAGTATTTT.

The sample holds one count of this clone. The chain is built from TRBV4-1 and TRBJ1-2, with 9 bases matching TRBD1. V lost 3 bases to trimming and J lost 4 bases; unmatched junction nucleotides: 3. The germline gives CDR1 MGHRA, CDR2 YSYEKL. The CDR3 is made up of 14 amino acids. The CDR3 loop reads CASSHTGGAYGYTF. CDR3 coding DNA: TGCGCCAGCAGCCACACAGGGGGCGCCTATGGCTACACCTTC.

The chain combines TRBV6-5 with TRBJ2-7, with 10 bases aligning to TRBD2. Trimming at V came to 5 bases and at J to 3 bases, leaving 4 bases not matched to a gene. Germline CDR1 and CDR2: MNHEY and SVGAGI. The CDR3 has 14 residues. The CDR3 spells CASSRTSGHYEQYF. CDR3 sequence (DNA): TGTGCCAGCAGTAGGACTAGCGGTCACTACGAGCAGTACTTC.

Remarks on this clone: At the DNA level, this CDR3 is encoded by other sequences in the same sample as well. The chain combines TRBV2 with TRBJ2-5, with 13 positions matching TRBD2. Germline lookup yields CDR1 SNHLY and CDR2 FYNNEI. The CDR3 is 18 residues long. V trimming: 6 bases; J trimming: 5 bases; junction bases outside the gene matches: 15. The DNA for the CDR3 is TGTGCCAGCAGCCCCAGGGCCACTAGCGGGGGGGCGTGGGAGACCCAGTACTTC. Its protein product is CASSPRATSGGAWETQYF. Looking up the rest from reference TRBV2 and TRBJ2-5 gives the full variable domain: EPEVTQTPSHQVTQMGQEVILRCVPISNHLYFYWYRQILGQKVEFLVSFYNNEISEKSEIFDDQFSVERPDGSNFTLKIRSTKLEDSAMYFCASSPRATSGGAWETQYFGPGTRLLVL.

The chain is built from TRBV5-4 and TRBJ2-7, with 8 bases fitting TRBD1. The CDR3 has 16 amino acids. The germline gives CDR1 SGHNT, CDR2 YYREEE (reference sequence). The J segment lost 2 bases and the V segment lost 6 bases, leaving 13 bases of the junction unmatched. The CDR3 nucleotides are TGTGCCAGCAACACAGGCCCCGGACAGGGTGCCTACGAGCAGTACTTC. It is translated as CASNTGPGQGAYEQYF. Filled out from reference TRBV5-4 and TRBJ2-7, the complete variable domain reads ETGVTQSPTHLIKTRGQQVTLRCSSQSGHNTVSWYQQALGQGPQFIFQYYREEENGRGNFPPRFSGLQFPNYSSELNVNALELDDSALYLCASNTGPGQGAYEQYFGPGTRLTVT.

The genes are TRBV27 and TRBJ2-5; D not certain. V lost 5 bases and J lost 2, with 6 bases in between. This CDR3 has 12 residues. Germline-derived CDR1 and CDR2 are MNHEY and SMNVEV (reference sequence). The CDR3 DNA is TGTGCCAGCAGTCCCCGGCAAGAGACCCAGTACTTC. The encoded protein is CASSPRQETQYF.

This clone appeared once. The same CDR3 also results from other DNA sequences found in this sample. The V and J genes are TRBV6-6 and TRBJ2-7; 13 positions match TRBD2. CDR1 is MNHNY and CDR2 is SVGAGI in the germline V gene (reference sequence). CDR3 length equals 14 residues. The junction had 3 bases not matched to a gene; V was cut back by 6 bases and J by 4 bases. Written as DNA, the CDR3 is TGTGCCAGCAGAACTAGCGGGGGGGCGTACGAGCAGTACTTC. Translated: CASRTSGGAYEQYF.